These T cell receptor beta chains were read from a single sample in a study of molecular identifiers for immune sequencing clone quantification. TCRdb reanalysed the PCR reads using MiXCR and keeps one entry per CDR3 protein. Among about 86,000 distinct CDR3 sequences, 20% to 30% were seen once, and the ten largest hold roughly 0.76%. The specimen was naive CD8+ T cells from blood, with Jurkat cell RNA spiked in. These receptors came from a human donor in good health. Some libraries in this study had Jurkat cell RNA spiked in. Each CDR3 is given with its conserved first and last residue. D genes are given only for firm matches. Size values are once, few and many counts, or a class for expanded clones, and some rows have none.

j_call cdr3_length clone_size d_call v_call cdr3_aa cdr3_nt
TRBJ2-3 16 many NA TRBV9 CASSVGDFPSTDTQYF TGTGCCAGCAGCGTAGGGGACTTCCCAAGCACAGATACGCAGTATTTT
TRBJ2-7 14 NA TRBD1 TRBV4-1 CASSLQGSSYEQYF TGCGCCAGCAGCCTACAGGGGAGCTCCTACGAGCAGTACTTC
TRBJ2-1 16 many TRBD2 TRBV27 CASSPVLAGGQNEQFF TGTGCCAGCAGTCCCGTACTAGCGGGAGGGCAAAATGAGCAGTTCTTC
TRBJ1-5 14 NA NA TRBV28 CASSFRGGSQPRHF TGTGCCAGCAGTTTCAGGGGTGGATCTCAGCCCCGGCATTTT
TRBJ2-3 16 NA TRBD1 TRBV4-1 CASSQRQGVIADTQYF TGCGCCAGCAGCCAAAGACAGGGGGTTATAGCAGATACGCAGTATTTT
TRBJ2-5 12 few NA TRBV3-1 CASREGVETQYF TGTGCCAGCAGGGAGGGGGTGGAGACCCAGTACTTC
TRBJ1-1 14 NA NA TRBV30 CAWSEVRTNTEAFF TGTGCCTGGAGTGAAGTCAGGACGAACACTGAAGCTTTCTTT
TRBJ2-3 15 NA TRBD2 TRBV30 CASEASGRRSDTQYF TGTGCCTCTGAGGCTAGCGGGAGGAGGTCAGATACGCAGTATTTT
TRBJ2-5 11 NA NA TRBV19 CASSLAETQYF TGTGCCAGTAGTCTAGCGGAGACCCAGTACTTC
TRBJ2-7 14 NA TRBD2 TRBV19 CDSSMTSGSYEQYF TGTGACAGTAGTATGACTAGCGGGAGCTATGAGCAGTACTTC
TRBJ1-5 13 few NA TRBV12-3/TRBV12-4 CASSPDPSQPQHF TGTGCCAGCAGCCCCGATCCCTCGCAGCCCCAGCATTTT
TRBJ1-2 12 NA NA TRBV20-1 CSAEVPGFGYTF TGCAGTGCGGAAGTCCCAGGGTTTGGCTACACCTTC
TRBJ1-6 12 NA NA TRBV19 CASSMRNSPLHF TGTGCCAGTAGTATGAGAAATTCACCCCTCCACTTT
TRBJ2-7 14 NA NA TRBV27 CASSFGGLSYEQYF TGTGCCAGCAGTTTCGGGGGTTTAAGCTACGAGCAGTACTTC
TRBJ2-3 13 many NA TRBV4-3 CASSPLAADTQYF TGCGCCAGCAGCCCCTTAGCCGCTGATACGCAGTATTTT
TRBJ2-5 15 few NA TRBV7-9 CASSFDHRAQETQYF TGTGCCAGCAGCTTTGATCACAGGGCCCAAGAGACCCAGTACTTC
TRBJ2-3 14 NA NA TRBV7-9 CASSYGQYTDTQYF TGTGCCAGCAGCTATGGACAGTACACAGATACGCAGTATTTT
TRBJ1-5 15 many TRBD1 TRBV2 CASSDRGYSNQPQHF TGTGCCAGCAGCGACAGGGGATATAGCAATCAGCCCCAGCATTTT
TRBJ2-1 17 NA TRBD2 TRBV9 CASSGARSGTSGSEQFF TGTGCCAGCAGCGGAGCCCGCTCTGGGACTAGCGGGAGCGAGCAGTTCTTC
TRBJ1-5 18 few NA TRBV19 CASSIGGPWGYSNQPQHF TGTGCCAGTAGTATAGGAGGACCCTGGGGCTATAGCAATCAGCCCCAGCATTTT
TRBJ1-1 15 NA TRBD1 TRBV7-9 CASSKTGTGNTEAFF TGTGCCAGCAGCAAGACCGGGACAGGAAACACTGAAGCTTTCTTT
TRBJ2-3 16 many NA TRBV15 CATSRARSREADTQYF TGTGCCACCAGCAGGGCGCGGAGCCGTGAAGCAGATACGCAGTATTTT
TRBJ2-3 14 NA NA TRBV15 CATNRVRYTNTQYF TGTGCCACCAACAGAGTTCGCTACACAAATACGCAGTATTTT
TRBJ2-4 14 few TRBD2 TRBV2 CASSELAGGREQYF TGTGCCAGCAGTGAACTAGCGGGAGGAAGAGAGCAGTACTTC
TRBJ2-1 12 NA TRBD2 TRBV20-1 CSARPQPGGGVF TGCAGTGCTAGACCCCAGCCCGGCGGGGGAGTCTTC
TRBJ2-1 15 NA NA TRBV29-1 CSVVHRGHSYNEQFF TGCAGCGTTGTCCATCGGGGACACTCCTACAATGAGCAGTTCTTC
TRBJ1-2 15 few NA TRBV20-1 CSARDGSLANYGYTF TGCAGTGCTAGAGATGGGAGTCTGGCTAACTATGGCTACACCTTC
TRBJ2-5 14 NA NA TRBV15 CATTRPGLRETQYF TGTGCCACCACCCGACCGGGACTTCGAGAGACCCAGTACTTC
TRBJ2-1 14 NA NA TRBV6-5 CASSYGGGYNEQFF TGTGCCAGCAGTTACGGAGGGGGGTACAATGAGCAGTTCTTC
TRBJ2-3 15 many TRBD2 TRBV6-5 CASSLAEPSTDTQYF TGTGCCAGCAGTCTAGCGGAACCTAGCACAGATACGCAGTATTTT
TRBJ2-3 17 few NA TRBV30 CAWSVRPSAKYTDTQYF TGTGCCTGGAGTGTTCGGCCATCGGCCAAGTACACAGATACGCAGTATTTT
TRBJ2-7 13 many NA TRBV5-1 CASSSGLAPEQYF TGCGCCAGCAGCTCGGGACTCGCACCCGAGCAGTACTTC
TRBJ2-1 15 many NA TRBV7-2 CASSQGPSSYNEQFF TGTGCCAGCAGCCAAGGCCCCAGCTCCTACAATGAGCAGTTCTTC
TRBJ1-1 13 many NA TRBV7-9 CASSPPAQFEAFF TGTGCCAGCAGCCCCCCCGCACAATTTGAAGCTTTCTTT
TRBJ1-1 15 NA TRBD1 TRBV5-1 CASSLRQGPNTEAFF TGCGCCAGCAGCTTGAGACAGGGCCCGAACACTGAGGCTTTCTTT
TRBJ1-2 16 once NA TRBV20-1 CSARPILEGIKFGYTF TGCAGTGCTAGACCTATCCTAGAGGGGATAAAGTTTGGCTACACCTTC
TRBJ2-2 14 NA NA TRBV9 CASSVDGGAGELFF TGTGCCAGCAGCGTAGATGGGGGCGCCGGGGAGCTGTTTTTT
TRBJ2-7 19 NA NA TRBV29-1 CSVEEGRDRFKGSAYEQYF TGCAGCGTTGAAGAAGGGAGGGACAGGTTTAAGGGGTCGGCCTACGAGCAGTACTTC
TRBJ2-3 15 NA TRBD2 TRBV2 CASRTLAGVGDTQYF TGTGCCAGCCGTACACTAGCGGGGGTCGGAGATACGCAGTATTTT
TRBJ2-3 16 few TRBD2 TRBV20-1 CSARDFPTAGEDTQYF TGCAGTGCTAGAGACTTCCCTACCGCGGGGGAGGATACGCAGTATTTT
TRBJ1-2 14 NA NA TRBV20-1 CSARDVESNYGYTF TGCAGTGCTAGAGATGTAGAAAGTAACTATGGCTACACCTTC
TRBJ2-7 13 NA TRBD2 TRBV5-4 CASSSGGTYEQYF TGTGCCAGCAGTTCGGGGGGGACCTACGAGCAGTACTTC
TRBJ2-7 13 many NA TRBV5-1 CASSYGENYEQYF TGCGCCAGCAGTTACGGGGAGAACTACGAGCAGTACTTC
TRBJ2-2 14 few NA TRBV6-6 CASSGGRVTGELFF TGTGCCAGCAGTGGGGGCCGTGTCACCGGGGAGCTGTTTTTT
TRBJ2-7 14 few NA TRBV7-6 CASSSPPGRHEQYF TGTGCCAGCAGCTCGCCACCGGGGAGGCACGAGCAGTACTTC
TRBJ2-7 16 few TRBD2 TRBV19 CASSIAGAGTPYEQYF TGTGCCAGTAGTATAGCCGGAGCGGGAACCCCCTACGAGCAGTACTTC
TRBJ1-1 14 many NA TRBV7-9 CASSLPDRTFEAFF TGTGCCAGCAGCTTGCCGGACCGAACCTTTGAAGCTTTCTTT
TRBJ2-5 13 NA NA TRBV7-9 CASSLVLQETLYF TGTGCCAGCAGCTTAGTTCTCCAAGAGACCCTGTACTTC
TRBJ2-5 16 few NA TRBV19 CASRTGRNMGQETQYF TGTGCCAGTAGAACGGGACGCAACATGGGGCAAGAGACCCAGTACTTC
TRBJ2-3 16 many NA TRBV4-3 CASSPNVRARADTQYF TGCGCCAGCAGCCCCAACGTAAGGGCCCGGGCAGATACGCAGTATTTT
TRBJ1-1 13 many NA TRBV19 CASSMYENGEAFF TGTGCCAGTAGTATGTATGAGAATGGGGAAGCTTTCTTT
TRBJ1-6 15 few NA TRBV5-1 CASSLESVARSPLHF TGCGCCAGCAGCTTGGAGTCAGTAGCTCGTTCACCCCTCCACTTT
TRBJ2-5 16 many TRBD1 TRBV4-1 CASSHGQGPFRETQYF TGCGCCAGCAGCCACGGACAGGGGCCCTTTCGGGAGACCCAGTACTTC
TRBJ2-7 15 many TRBD2 TRBV20-1 CSAIASLAAAYEQYF TGCAGTGCCATCGCGTCACTAGCGGCGGCCTACGAGCAGTACTTC
TRBJ2-7 15 NA NA TRBV19 CASSIISQGLGEQYF TGTGCCAGTAGTATTATCTCCCAGGGACTGGGCGAGCAGTACTTC
TRBJ1-5 23 many NA TRBV6-1 CASSEKKPHSKSAIGYSNQPQHF TGTGCCAGCAGTGAAAAGAAGCCCCATTCGAAGTCGGCGATCGGTTATAGCAATCAGCCCCAGCATTTT